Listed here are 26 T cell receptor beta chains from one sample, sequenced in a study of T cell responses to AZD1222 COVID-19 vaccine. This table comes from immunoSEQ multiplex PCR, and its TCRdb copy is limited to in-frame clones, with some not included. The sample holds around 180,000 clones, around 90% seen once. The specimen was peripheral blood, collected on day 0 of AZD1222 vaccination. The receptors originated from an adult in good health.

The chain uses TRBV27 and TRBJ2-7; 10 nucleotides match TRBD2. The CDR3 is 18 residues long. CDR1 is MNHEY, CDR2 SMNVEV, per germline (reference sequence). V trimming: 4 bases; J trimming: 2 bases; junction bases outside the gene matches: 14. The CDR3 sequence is CASSWASGRVLRPYEQYF. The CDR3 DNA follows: TGTGCCAGCAGTTGGGCTAGCGGGAGAGTATTACGTCCCTACGAGCAGTACTTC.

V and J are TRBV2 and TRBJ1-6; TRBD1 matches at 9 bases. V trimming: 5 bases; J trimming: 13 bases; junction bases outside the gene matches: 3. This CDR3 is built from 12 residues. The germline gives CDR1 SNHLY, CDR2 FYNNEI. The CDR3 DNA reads TGTGCCAGCAGTACGGACAGGGGCCCCCTCCACTTT. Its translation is CASSTDRGPLHF. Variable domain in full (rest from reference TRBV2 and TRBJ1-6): EPEVTQTPSHQVTQMGQEVILRCVPISNHLYFYWYRQILGQKVEFLVSFYNNEISEKSEIFDDQFSVERPDGSNFTLKIRSTKLEDSAMYFCASSTDRGPLHFGNGTRLTVT.

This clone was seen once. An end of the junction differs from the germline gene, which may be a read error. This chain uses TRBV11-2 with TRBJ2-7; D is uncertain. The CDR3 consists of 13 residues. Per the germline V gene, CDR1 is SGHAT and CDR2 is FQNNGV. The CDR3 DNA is TGTGCCAGCAGCCCCTCCGAACAATCTACGAGATTCTTC. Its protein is CASSPSEQSTRFF.

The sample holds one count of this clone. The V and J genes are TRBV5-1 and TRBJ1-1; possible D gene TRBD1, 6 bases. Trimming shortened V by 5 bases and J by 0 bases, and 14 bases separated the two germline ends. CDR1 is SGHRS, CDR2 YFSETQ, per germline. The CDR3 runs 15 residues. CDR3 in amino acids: CASRGLGAMNTEAFF. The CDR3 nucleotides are TGCGCCAGCAGAGGGCTGGGGGCCATGAACACTGAAGCTTTCTTT. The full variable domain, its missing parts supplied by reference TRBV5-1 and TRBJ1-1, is KAGVTQTPRYLIKTRGQQVTLSCSPISGHRSVSWYQQTPGQGLQFLFEYFSETQRNKGNFPGRFSGRQFSNSRSEMNVSTLELGDSALYLCASRGLGAMNTEAFFGQGTRLTVV.

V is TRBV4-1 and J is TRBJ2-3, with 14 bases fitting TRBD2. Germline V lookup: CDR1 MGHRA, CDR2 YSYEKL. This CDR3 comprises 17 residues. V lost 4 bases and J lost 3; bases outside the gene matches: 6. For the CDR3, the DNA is TGCGCCAGCAGCCCTTCCGGGACTAGCGGGAGTACAGATACGCAGTATTTT. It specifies CASSPSGTSGSTDTQYF.

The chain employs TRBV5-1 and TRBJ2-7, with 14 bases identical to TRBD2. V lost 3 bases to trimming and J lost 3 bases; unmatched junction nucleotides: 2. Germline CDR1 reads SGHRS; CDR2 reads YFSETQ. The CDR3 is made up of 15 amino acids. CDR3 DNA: TGCGCCAGCAGCTGGGGGACTAGCGGGGGCTACGAGCAGTACTTC. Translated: CASSWGTSGGYEQYF.

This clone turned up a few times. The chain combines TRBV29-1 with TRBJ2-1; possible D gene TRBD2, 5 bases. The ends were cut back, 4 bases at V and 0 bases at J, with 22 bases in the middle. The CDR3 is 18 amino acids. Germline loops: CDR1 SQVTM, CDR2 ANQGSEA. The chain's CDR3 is CSVGPLGERWSSYNEQFF. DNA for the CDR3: TGCAGCGTTGGACCCTTGGGTGAGCGGTGGAGCTCCTACAATGAGCAGTTCTTC.

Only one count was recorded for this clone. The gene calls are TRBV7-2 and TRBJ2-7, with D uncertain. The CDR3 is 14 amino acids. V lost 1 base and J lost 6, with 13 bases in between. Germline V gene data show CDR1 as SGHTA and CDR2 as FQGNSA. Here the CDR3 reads CASSLGSLSLEQYF. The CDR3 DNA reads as TGTGCCAGCAGCTTAGGTTCTCTCTCGCTCGAGCAGTACTTC. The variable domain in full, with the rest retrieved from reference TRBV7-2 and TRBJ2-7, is GAGVSQSPSNKVTEKGKDVELRCDPISGHTALYWYRQSLGQGLEFLIYFQGNSAPDKSGLPSDRFSAERTGGSVSTLTIQRTQQEDSAVYLCASSLGSLSLEQYFGPGTRLTVT.

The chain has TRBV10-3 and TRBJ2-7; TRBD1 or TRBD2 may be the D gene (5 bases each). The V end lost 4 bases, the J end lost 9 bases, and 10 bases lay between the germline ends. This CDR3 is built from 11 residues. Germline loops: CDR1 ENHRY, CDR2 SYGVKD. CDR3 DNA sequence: TGTGCCATCAGTGGACGGGACGTGCAGTACTTC. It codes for CAISGRDVQYF.

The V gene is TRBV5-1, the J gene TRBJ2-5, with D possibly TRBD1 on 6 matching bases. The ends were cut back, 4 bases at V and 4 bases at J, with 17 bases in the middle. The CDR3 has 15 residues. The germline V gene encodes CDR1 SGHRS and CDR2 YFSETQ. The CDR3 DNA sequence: TGCGCCAGCAGCATACAGGGAGTGGGTAGAGAGACCCAGTACTTC. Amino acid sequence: CASSIQGVGRETQYF.

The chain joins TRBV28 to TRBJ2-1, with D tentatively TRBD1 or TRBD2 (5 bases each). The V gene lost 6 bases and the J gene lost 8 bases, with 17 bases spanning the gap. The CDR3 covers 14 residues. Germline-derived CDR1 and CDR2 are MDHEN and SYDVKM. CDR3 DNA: TGTGCCAGCAGGCGACGGTCTCAGGGAGATGAGCAGTTCTTC. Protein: CASRRRSQGDEQFF.

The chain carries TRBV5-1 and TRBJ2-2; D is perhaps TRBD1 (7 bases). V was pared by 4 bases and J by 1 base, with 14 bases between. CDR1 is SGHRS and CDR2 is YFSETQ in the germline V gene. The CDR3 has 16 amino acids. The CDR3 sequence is CASSLRQGGNTGELFF. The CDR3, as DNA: TGCGCCAGCAGCCTCCGACAGGGAGGGAACACCGGGGAGCTGTTTTTT.

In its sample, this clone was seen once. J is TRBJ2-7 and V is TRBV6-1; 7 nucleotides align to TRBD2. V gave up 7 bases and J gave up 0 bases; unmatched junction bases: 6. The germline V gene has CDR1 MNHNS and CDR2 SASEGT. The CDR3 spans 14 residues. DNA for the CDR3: TGTGCCAGCAACCGCGGCGGGAGCTCCTACGAGCAGTACTTC. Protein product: CASNRGGSSYEQYF.

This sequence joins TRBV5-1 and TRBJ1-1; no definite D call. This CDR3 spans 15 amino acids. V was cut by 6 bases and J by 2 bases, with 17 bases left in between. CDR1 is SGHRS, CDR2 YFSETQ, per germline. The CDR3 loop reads CASTETWSGNTEAFF. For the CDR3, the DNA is TGCGCCAGCACGGAAACATGGTCAGGAAACACTGAAGCTTTCTTT.

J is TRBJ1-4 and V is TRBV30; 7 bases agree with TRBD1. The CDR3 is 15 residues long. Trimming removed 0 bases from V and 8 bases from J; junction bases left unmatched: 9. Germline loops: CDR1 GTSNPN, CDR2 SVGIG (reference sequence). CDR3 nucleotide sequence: TGTGCCTGGAGTGTAAGTCCAGGGGGTCAGGAAAAACTGTTTTTT. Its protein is CAWSVSPGGQEKLFF.

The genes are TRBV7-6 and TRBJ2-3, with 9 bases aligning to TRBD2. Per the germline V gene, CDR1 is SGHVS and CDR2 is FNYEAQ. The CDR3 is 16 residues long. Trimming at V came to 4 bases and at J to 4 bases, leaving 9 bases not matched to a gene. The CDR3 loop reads CASSSASGVGADTQYF. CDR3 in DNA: TGTGCCAGCAGCTCCGCTAGCGGGGTAGGGGCAGATACGCAGTATTTT.

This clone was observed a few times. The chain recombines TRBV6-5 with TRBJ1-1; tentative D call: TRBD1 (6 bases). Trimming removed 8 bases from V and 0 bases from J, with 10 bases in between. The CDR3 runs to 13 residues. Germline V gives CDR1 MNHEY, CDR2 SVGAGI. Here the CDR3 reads CASAGHMNTEAFF. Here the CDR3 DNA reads TGTGCCAGCGCGGGACATATGAACACTGAAGCTTTCTTT.

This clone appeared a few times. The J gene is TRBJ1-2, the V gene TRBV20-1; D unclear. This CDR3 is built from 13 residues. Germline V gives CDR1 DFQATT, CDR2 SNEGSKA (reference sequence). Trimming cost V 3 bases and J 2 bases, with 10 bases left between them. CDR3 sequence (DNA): TGCAGTGCTAGTGACACACCGAACTATGGCTACACCTTC. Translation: CSASDTPNYGYTF.

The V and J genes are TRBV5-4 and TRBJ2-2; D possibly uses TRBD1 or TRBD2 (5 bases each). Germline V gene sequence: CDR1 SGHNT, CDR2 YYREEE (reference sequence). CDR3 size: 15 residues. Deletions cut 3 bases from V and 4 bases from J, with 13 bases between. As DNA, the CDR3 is TGTGCCAGCAGCTCCTTGGCCGGGGCCACCGGGGAGCTGTTTTTT. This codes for CASSSLAGATGELFF. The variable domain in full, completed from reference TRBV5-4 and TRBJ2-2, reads ETGVTQSPTHLIKTRGQQVTLRCSSQSGHNTVSWYQQALGQGPQFIFQYYREEENGRGNFPPRFSGLQFPNYSSELNVNALELDDSALYLCASSSLAGATGELFFGEGSRLTVL.

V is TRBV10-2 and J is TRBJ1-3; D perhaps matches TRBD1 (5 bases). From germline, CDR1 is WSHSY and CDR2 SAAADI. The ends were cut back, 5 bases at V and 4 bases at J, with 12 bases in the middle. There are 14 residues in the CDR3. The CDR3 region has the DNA TGCGCCAGCAGTCTTGGGGGGGTCGGAAACACCATATATTTT. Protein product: CASSLGGVGNTIYF.

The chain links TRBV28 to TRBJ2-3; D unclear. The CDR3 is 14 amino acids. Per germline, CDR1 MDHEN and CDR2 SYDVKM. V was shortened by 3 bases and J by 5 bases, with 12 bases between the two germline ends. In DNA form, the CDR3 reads TGTGCCAGCAGTTTCGAGAGCGTTAAAGATACGCAGTATTTT. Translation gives CASSFESVKDTQYF. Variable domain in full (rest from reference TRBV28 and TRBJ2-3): DVKVTQSSRYLVKRTGEKVFLECVQDMDHENMFWYRQDPGLGLRLIYFSYDVKMKEKGDIPEGYSVSREKKERFSLILESASTNQTSMYLCASSFESVKDTQYFGPGTRLTVL.

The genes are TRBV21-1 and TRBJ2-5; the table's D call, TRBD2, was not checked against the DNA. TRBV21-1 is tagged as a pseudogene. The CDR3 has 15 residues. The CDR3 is CASSKEGLASGTQYF. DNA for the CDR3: TGTGCCAGCAGCAAAGAGGGACTGGCTAGTGGGACCCAGTACTTC.

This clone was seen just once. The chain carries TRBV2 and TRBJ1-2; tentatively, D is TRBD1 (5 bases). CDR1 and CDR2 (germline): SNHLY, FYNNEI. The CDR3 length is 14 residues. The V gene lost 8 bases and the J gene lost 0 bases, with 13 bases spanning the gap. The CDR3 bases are TGTGCCAGCGACCGGCAGGGTACTAACTATGGCTACACCTTC. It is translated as CASDRQGTNYGYTF.

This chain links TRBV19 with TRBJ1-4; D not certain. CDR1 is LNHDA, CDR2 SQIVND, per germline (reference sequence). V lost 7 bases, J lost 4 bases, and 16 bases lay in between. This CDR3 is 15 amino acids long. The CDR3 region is CASTKTGSNNEKLFF. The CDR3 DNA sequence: TGTGCCAGTACTAAGACCGGGAGCAATAATGAAAAACTGTTTTTT.

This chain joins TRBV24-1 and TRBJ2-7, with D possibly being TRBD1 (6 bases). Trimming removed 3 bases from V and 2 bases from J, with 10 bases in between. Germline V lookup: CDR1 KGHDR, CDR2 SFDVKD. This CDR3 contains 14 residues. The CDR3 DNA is TGTGCCACCAGTGATCCGGGGACACCCTACGAGCAGTACTTC. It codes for CATSDPGTPYEQYF.

CDR3 amino acids: CASSVAGTENTEAFF. The CDR3, as DNA: TGTGCCAGTAGTGTCGCCGGGACAGAGAACACTGAAGCTTTCTTT. The chain is built from TRBV19 and TRBJ1-1, with 7 bases fitting TRBD1. This CDR3 has 15 amino acids. V was pared by 5 bases and J by 1 base, with 7 bases of the junction left unmatched. CDR1 LNHDA and CDR2 SQIVND come from the germline V gene (reference sequence).